This TCR beta chain was documented in a study of blood T cell repertoires in COVID-19. The overall study: Specimens from acute and convalescent COVID-19 originated in the United States, Italy and Spain.

Sequencing was performed with immunoSEQ multiplex PCR; in TCRdb, only in-frame clones are kept and a portion is missing. Seen here are 130,000 or so clones, 84% observed once, and the top ten hold about 1.5%. The source is a man in his sixties with acute or convalescent COVID-19. The material sequenced was peripheral blood.

In DNA form, the CDR3 reads TGTGCCAGTAGTAATTCTGACATTGTCTATAATTCACCCCTCCACTTT. Translated, it gives CASSNSDIVYNSPLHF. V is TRBV19 and J is TRBJ1-6; no reliable D call. The V gene's germline CDR1 is LNHDA and CDR2 SQIVND (reference sequence). The CDR3 is made up of 16 amino acids. The ends were cut back, 4 bases at V and 3 bases at J, with 13 bases in the middle.